The rows below give T cell receptor beta chains drawn from one sample of a study of T cells after yellow fever vaccination. A single record per CDR3 protein comes from TCRdb applying MiXCR to the 5' RACE reads. The table shows hundreds of thousands of distinct CDR3 sequences, with approximately 13% occurring only once. Sequencing used PBMCs, obtained on the day of the yellow fever booster vaccination. The receptor set was obtained from a man aged 25-45 years who received the YFV17D yellow fever vaccine. The CDR3 runs from the conserved cysteine through the conserved F or W. The D gene is left open where the match is weak. Clone size is shown for a subset of rows, as once, few, many or a class of expanded clone.

v_call	clone_size	j_call	d_call	cdr3_aa	cdr3_nt
TRBV19	.	TRBJ2-1	.	CASSWGLAAEQFF	TGTGCCAGTAGTTGGGGGCTGGCGGCCGAGCAGTTCTTC
TRBV7-8	few	TRBJ2-4	.	CASSFPPSPLDGLAKNIQYF	TGTGCCAGCAGCTTTCCCCCATCCCCACTAGATGGATTAGCCAAAAACATTCAGTACTTC
TRBV7-2	few	TRBJ2-5	.	CASSLDGVRQETQYF	TGTGCCAGCAGCTTAGATGGGGTCCGGCAAGAGACCCAGTACTTC
TRBV25-1	.	TRBJ1-1	.	CASGGVGYNTEAFF	TGTGCCAGCGGCGGGGTAGGGTATAACACTGAAGCTTTCTTT
TRBV10-3	few	TRBJ2-5	TRBD1	CAIAQADRELETQYF	TGTGCCATCGCCCAGGCGGACAGGGAATTGGAGACCCAGTACTTC
TRBV4-1	.	TRBJ2-1	.	CASSQVVIPPYNEQFF	TGCGCCAGCAGCCAAGTAGTGATCCCCCCCTACAATGAGCAGTTCTTC
TRBV29-1	.	TRBJ1-1	.	CSTGVHLNTEAFF	TGCAGCACTGGGGTCCATTTGAACACTGAAGCTTTCTTT
TRBV6-2/TRBV6-3	few	TRBJ2-1	.	CASCLRGPYNEQFF	TGTGCCAGCTGCCTGCGAGGGCCTTACAATGAGCAGTTCTTC
TRBV5-5	many	TRBJ2-7	TRBD1	CASSLEQGSRVNEQYF	TGTGCCAGCAGCTTGGAACAGGGGTCCAGGGTCAACGAGCAGTACTTC
TRBV10-3	few	TRBJ1-2	.	CAISGYGETNYGYTF	TGTGCCATCAGTGGGTATGGGGAAACTAACTATGGCTACACCTTC
TRBV5-4	.	TRBJ1-1	TRBD1	CASSLTGAGTANMNTEAFF	TGTGCCAGCAGCTTGACCGGGGCCGGGACAGCAAACATGAACACTGAAGCTTTCTTT
TRBV20-1	.	TRBJ2-1	.	CSALRVEQFF	TGCAGTGCGTTAAGGGTCGAGCAGTTCTTC
TRBV5-1	few	TRBJ2-3	.	CASSLALRPDTQYF	TGCGCCAGCAGCTTGGCCCTCCGCCCAGATACGCAGTATTTT
TRBV9	.	TRBJ2-2	.	CASSVDPSNTGELFF	TGTGCCAGCAGCGTAGATCCCTCGAACACCGGGGAGCTGTTTTTT
TRBV7-9	.	TRBJ2-1	.	CASKAGSYNEQFF	TGTGCCAGCAAGGCCGGGTCCTACAATGAGCAGTTCTTC
TRBV9	few	TRBJ1-3	.	CASSAGGAGYSGNTIYF	TGTGCCAGCAGCGCTGGGGGTGCCGGCTACTCTGGAAACACCATATATTTT
TRBV10-3	.	TRBJ1-3	TRBD1	CAIMTGAGNTIYF	TGTGCCATCATGACAGGGGCTGGAAACACCATATATTTT
TRBV12-3/TRBV12-4	.	TRBJ2-4	.	CASSLQAAGNIQYF	TGTGCCAGCAGTTTACAAGCAGCCGGGAACATTCAGTACTTC
TRBV6-1	.	TRBJ2-1	TRBD2	CASRLTSGEYNEQFF	TGTGCCAGCAGACTTACGAGCGGGGAGTACAATGAGCAGTTCTTC
TRBV5-1	many	TRBJ1-2	TRBD1	CASSGQGANGYTF	TGCGCCAGCAGTGGGCAGGGGGCAAATGGCTACACCTTC
TRBV4-2	.	TRBJ2-1	.	CASSYSVVGEQFF	TGTGCCAGCAGCTACTCTGTGGTGGGCGAGCAGTTCTTC
TRBV11-3	.	TRBJ2-1	TRBD2	CASSEPGLAGSEQFF	TGTGCCAGCAGCGAACCGGGACTAGCGGGAAGTGAGCAGTTCTTC
TRBV2	few	TRBJ2-7	TRBD1	CASILTGTVLREQYF	TGTGCCAGCATTTTAACCGGGACAGTGCTTCGCGAGCAGTACTTC
TRBV20-1	few	TRBJ2-1	TRBD2	CSAREGTSGIYEQFF	TGCAGTGCTAGAGAGGGGACTAGCGGGATCTATGAGCAGTTCTTC
TRBV9	few	TRBJ1-3	.	CASSVEGSTGNTIYF	TGTGCCAGCAGCGTAGAGGGCTCGACTGGAAACACCATATATTTT
TRBV5-6	.	TRBJ2-1	.	CASSRDSLHRSYNEQFF	TGTGCCAGCAGCCGAGACTCCCTTCATCGCTCCTACAATGAGCAGTTCTTC
TRBV3-1	few	TRBJ2-6	TRBD1	CASSPRVPGQGGAGANVLTF	TGTGCCAGCAGCCCTCGAGTCCCGGGACAGGGGGGGGCTGGGGCCAACGTCCTGACTTTC
TRBV20-1	.	TRBJ2-5	.	CSVFPGSGETQYF	TGCAGTGTATTTCCCGGGTCAGGAGAGACCCAGTACTTC